Listed here are 8 T cell receptor beta chains from one sample, sequenced in a study of blood T cell repertoires in COVID-19. Clones were sequenced by immunoSEQ multiplex PCR, and TCRdb holds only the in-frame ones, with some missing. Of around 140,000 clones listed, about 80% are singletons. Sequenced input: peripheral blood. Receptor source: a man in his 70s who had recovered from COVID-19.

This clone was detected only a few times. V is TRBV19 and J is TRBJ2-5; a weak D match, TRBD2 (5 bases). This CDR3 comprises 14 residues. Trimming cost V 9 bases and J 5 bases, with 19 bases left between them. CDR1 is LNHDA and CDR2 is SQIVND in the germline V gene (reference sequence). The CDR3 DNA sequence: TGTGCCAGCCAGCTGGACGGGAAAAGTGAGACCCAGTACTTC. Its translation: CASQLDGKSETQYF. The variable domain in full, completed from reference TRBV19 and TRBJ2-5, reads DGGITQSPKYLFRKEGQNVTLSCEQNLNHDAMYWYRQDPGQGLRLIYYSQIVNDFQKGDIAEGYSVSREKKESFPLTVTSAQKNPTAFYLCASQLDGKSETQYFGPGTRLLVL.

The rearrangement links TRBV6-5 to TRBJ2-7; D may be TRBD1 (6 bases). The length of the CDR3 is 14 residues. Trimming stripped 2 bases from V and 2 bases from J, with 10 bases between. In germline, CDR1 is MNHEY, CDR2 SVGAGI. The CDR3 DNA sequence: TGTGCCAGCAGTTACGCCGGGACACCCTACGAGCAGTACTTC. It encodes CASSYAGTPYEQYF.

This chain links TRBV2 with TRBJ2-5; the match to TRBD1 covers 12 bases. CDR1 and CDR2 from the germline V gene are SNHLY and FYNNEI. V dropped 11 bases and J dropped 6; count of bases not matched to a gene: 13. The CDR3 loop spans 15 amino acids. This CDR3 reads CAEAGGTGGRKTQYF. CDR3 sequence (DNA): TGTGCCGAAGCCGGCGGGACAGGGGGCAGGAAGACCCAGTACTTC.

The genes are TRBV11-2 and TRBJ2-1, with 10 bases fitting TRBD2. The CDR3 has 17 amino acids. Germline V gene data show CDR1 as SGHAT and CDR2 as FQNNGV. J gave up 6 bases and V 2 bases, and 10 bases lay outside the gene matches. CDR3: CASSLWDPSGRVNEQFF. CDR3 sequence (DNA): TGTGCCAGCAGCTTATGGGATCCTAGCGGGAGAGTCAATGAGCAGTTCTTC.

The chain employs TRBV5-8 and TRBJ1-2; 9 positions match TRBD1. With 1 base clipped from V and 6 bases from J, the junction kept 7 bases outside the gene matches. The CDR3 runs to 15 residues. Germline assignment: CDR1 SGHTS and CDR2 YDEGEE. In DNA form, the CDR3 reads TGTGCCAGCAGCTTGAGGACAGGGGTTTTAGATGGCTACACCTTC. It codes for CASSLRTGVLDGYTF.

J is TRBJ2-7 and V is TRBV5-5; 11 bases agree with TRBD2. CDR3 length equals 14 residues. Germline V gene sequence: CDR1 SGHKS, CDR2 YYEKEE (reference sequence). Trimming took 6 bases from V and 7 from J; bases not matched to a gene: 9. CDR3 sequence: CASTPTSGKGEQYF. CDR3 nucleotide sequence: TGTGCCAGCACCCCGACTAGCGGGAAAGGTGAGCAGTACTTC.

V is TRBV7-6 and J is TRBJ2-7, with 10 bases identical to TRBD2. CDR1 and CDR2 from the germline V gene are SGHVS and FNYEAQ. The CDR3 is 15 amino acids. V trimming: 6 bases; J trimming: 2 bases; junction bases outside the gene matches: 7. CDR3 nucleotides: TGTGCCAGCAGTCTCACTAGCGGGACCACCTACGAGCAGTACTTC. As protein: CASSLTSGTTYEQYF.

CDR3 coding DNA: TGCAGCGTTTCTGAGTGGGAAGCTTTCTTT. This translates into CSVSEWEAFF. This chain connects TRBV29-1 to TRBJ1-1, with no clear D. Germline lookup yields CDR1 SQVTM and CDR2 ANQGSEA. Between the trimmed V and J ends, which lost 5 bases and 8 bases, there was a span of 9 bases. CDR3 size: 10 residues.